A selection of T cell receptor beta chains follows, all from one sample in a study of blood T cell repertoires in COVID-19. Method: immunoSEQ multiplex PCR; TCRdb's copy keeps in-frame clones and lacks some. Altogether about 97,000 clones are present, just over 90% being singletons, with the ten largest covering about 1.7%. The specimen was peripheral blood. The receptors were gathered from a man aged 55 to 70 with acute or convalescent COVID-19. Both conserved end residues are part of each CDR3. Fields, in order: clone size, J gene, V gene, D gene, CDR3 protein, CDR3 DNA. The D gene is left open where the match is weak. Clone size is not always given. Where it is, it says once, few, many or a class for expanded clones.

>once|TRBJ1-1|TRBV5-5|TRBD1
CASSLGQGGTEAFF
TGTGCCAGCAGCTTGGGACAGGGAGGCACTGAAGCTTTCTTT
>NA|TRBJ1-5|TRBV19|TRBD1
CASSTQDRVRQPQHF
TGTGCCAGTAGTACCCAGGACAGGGTCCGGCAGCCCCAGCATTTT
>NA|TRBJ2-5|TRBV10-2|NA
CASSQGRKETQYF
TGCGCCAGCAGTCAGGGCAGGAAGGAGACCCAGTACTTC
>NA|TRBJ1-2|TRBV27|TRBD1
CASSSPGQIYGYTF
TGTGCCAGCAGTTCCCCGGGACAGATCTATGGCTACACCTTC
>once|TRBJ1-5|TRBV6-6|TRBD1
CASRFSDRESGQPQHF
TGTGCCAGCAGATTTTCGGACAGGGAAAGTGGTCAGCCCCAGCATTTT
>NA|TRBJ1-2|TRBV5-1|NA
CASSLAPATSNYGYTF
TGCGCCAGCAGCTTGGCCCCAGCGACCTCAAACTATGGCTACACCTTC
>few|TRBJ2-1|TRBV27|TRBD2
CASSPTPPGGRNEQFF
TGTGCCAGCAGTCCGACCCCGCCGGGGGGGCGTAATGAGCAGTTCTTC
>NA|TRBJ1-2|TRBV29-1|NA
CSVYQGAVDYGYTF
TGCAGCGTCTACCAAGGGGCGGTGGACTATGGCTACACCTTC
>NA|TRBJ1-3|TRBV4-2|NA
CASSQGHSSGNTIYF
TGTGCCAGCAGCCAGGGCCACAGCTCTGGAAACACCATATATTTT
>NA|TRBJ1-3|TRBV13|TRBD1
CASSYSGQRAGNTIYF
TGTGCCAGCAGCTACTCGGGACAGCGTGCTGGAAACACCATATATTTT
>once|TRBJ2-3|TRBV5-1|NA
CASSLALDSHTDTQYF
TGCGCCAGCAGCTTGGCCCTGGACAGTCACACAGATACGCAGTATTTT
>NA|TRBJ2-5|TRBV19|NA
CASSWQHQETQYF
TGTGCCAGTAGTTGGCAACACCAAGAGACCCAGTACTTC
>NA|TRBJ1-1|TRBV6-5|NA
CASRNPPGLYTEAFF
TGTGCCAGCAGAAACCCACCAGGGTTGTACACTGAAGCTTTCTTT
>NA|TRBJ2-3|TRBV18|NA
CASSPPQGGDTQYF
TGTGCCAGCTCACCACCTCAAGGGGGAGATACGCAGTATTTT
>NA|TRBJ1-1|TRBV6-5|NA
CASLGGVSTEAFF
TGTGCCAGCTTAGGAGGGGTGAGCACTGAAGCTTTCTTT
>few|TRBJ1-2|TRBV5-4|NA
CASSPDINYGYTF
TGTGCCAGCAGCCCGGACATTAACTATGGCTACACCTTC
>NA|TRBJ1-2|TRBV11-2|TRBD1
CASSSWMSPGQGNGYTF
TGTGCCAGCAGCTCTTGGATGTCGCCGGGACAGGGGAATGGCTACACCTTC
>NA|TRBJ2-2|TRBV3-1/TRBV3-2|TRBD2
CASSRTSGRTGELFF
TGTGCCAGCAGCCGGACTAGCGGGAGGACCGGGGAGCTGTTTTTT
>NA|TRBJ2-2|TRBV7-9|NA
CASSSGAGMGGQTGELFF
TGTGCCAGCAGCTCCGGGGCGGGGATGGGAGGTCAGACCGGGGAGCTGTTTTTT
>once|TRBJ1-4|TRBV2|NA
CASSEPGVEKLFF
TGTGCCAGCAGTGAGCCAGGGGTCGAAAAACTGTTTTTT
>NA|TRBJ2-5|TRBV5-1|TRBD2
CASSLAGGKETQYF
TGCGCCAGCAGCTTGGCGGGAGGAAAAGAGACCCAGTACTTC
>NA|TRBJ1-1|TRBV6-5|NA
CASIMNTEAFF
TGTGCCAGCATAATGAACACTGAAGCTTTCTTT
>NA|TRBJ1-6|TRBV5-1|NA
CASSPQQGPDSPLHF
TGCGCCAGCAGCCCCCAGCAGGGTCCGGATTCACCCCTCCACTTT
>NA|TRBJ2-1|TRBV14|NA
CASSRYRGGGVRENEQFF
TGTGCCAGCAGCCGATATAGAGGAGGGGGCGTTCGTGAAAATGAGCAGTTCTTC
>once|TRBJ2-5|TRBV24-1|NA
CATISKTQYF
TGTGCCACCATTTCAAAGACCCAGTACTTC
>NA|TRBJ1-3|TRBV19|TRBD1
CASSDRALGNTIYF
TGTGCCTCCTCGGACAGGGCCCTAGGAAACACCATATATTTT
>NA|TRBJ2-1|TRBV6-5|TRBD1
CASSYDRTGGYNEQFF
TGTGCCAGCAGTTACGATCGGACAGGGGGATACAATGAGCAGTTCTTC
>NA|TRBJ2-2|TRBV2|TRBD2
CASSDLGGAGELFF
TGTGCCAGCAGTGATCTGGGGGGGGCCGGGGAGCTGTTTTTT
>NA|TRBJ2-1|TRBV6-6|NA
CASSYPQAGSYNEQFF
TGTGCCAGCAGTTACCCCCAAGCGGGCTCCTACAATGAGCAGTTCTTC
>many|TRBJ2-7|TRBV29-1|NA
CSVEGRAREQYF
TGCAGCGTTGAGGGCAGGGCGAGGGAGCAGTACTTC
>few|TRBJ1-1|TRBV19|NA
CASSSPGETEAFF
TGTGCCAGTAGTTCCCCAGGGGAGACTGAAGCTTTCTTT
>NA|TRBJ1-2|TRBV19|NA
CASIEGVGNYGYTF
TGTGCCAGTATTGAGGGGGTCGGGAACTATGGCTACACCTTC
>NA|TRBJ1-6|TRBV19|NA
CASSSDSTYNSPLHF
TGTGCCAGTAGCTCGGACAGCACTTATAATTCACCCCTCCACTTT
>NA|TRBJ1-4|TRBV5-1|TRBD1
CASKGGGQGEEKLFF
TGCGCCAGCAAGGGGGGAGGACAGGGGGAAGAAAAACTGTTTTTT
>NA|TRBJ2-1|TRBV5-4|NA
CASSLGKGGYNEQFF
TGTGCCAGCAGCTTGGGTAAAGGGGGTTACAATGAGCAGTTCTTC